These 12 T cell receptor beta chains came from one sample sequenced in a study of radiation and T cells in renal cell carcinoma. TCRdb's copy holds only in-frame clones and misses some; the assay was immunoSEQ multiplex PCR. The sample comprises roughly 28,000 clones, over 70% of which are singletons, and approximately 30% rests with the top ten. Time point noted: blood 2 weeks post-SBRT. Described treatment: 15 Gy SBRT to primary tumor, nephrectomy 4 weeks later. Sequences were derived from blood, sampled from a patient whose treatment included radiotherapy and nephrectomy. The receptors originated from a man aged 60-69 years with renal cell carcinoma.

The chain combines TRBV29-1 with TRBJ1-2, with a weak D call TRBD1 (5 bases). The CDR3 length is 12 residues. Trimming removed 7 bases at V and 7 bases at J, with 16 bases between. Germline CDR1 and CDR2: SQVTM and ANQGSEA. The CDR3 reads CSAKDNLGGYTF. Written as DNA, the CDR3 is TGCAGCGCTAAGGACAATTTGGGTGGCTACACCTTC.

By sample fraction, this clone is hyperexpanded. This rearrangement joins TRBV7-9 to TRBJ1-1; D not certain. CDR1 SEHNR and CDR2 FQNEAQ come from the germline V gene (reference sequence). This CDR3 has 12 residues. V gave up 3 bases and J gave up 10 bases, with 12 bases separating them. DNA for the CDR3: TGTGCCAGCAGCTTGGATGGTCGAGGAGCTTTCTTT. Protein product: CASSLDGRGAFF.

Relative to its sample, this clone is medium-sized. This rearrangement joins TRBV6-1 to TRBJ2-7; the D gene is possibly TRBD2 (6 bases). Trimming left V 11 bases short and J 3 bases short, with 17 bases between. Germline CDR1 reads MNHNS; CDR2 reads SASEGT. The CDR3 contains 13 residues. This CDR3 is CAGGYSSNYEQYF. The CDR3 bases are TGTGCCGGAGGGTATAGCTCCAACTACGAGCAGTACTTC.

This chain uses TRBV2 with TRBJ2-1; D is possibly TRBD2 (5 bases). The germline V and J ends were trimmed by 5 bases and 4 bases, with 9 bases remaining between them. Per germline, CDR1 SNHLY and CDR2 FYNNEI. This CDR3 spans 13 amino acids. CDR3 protein: CASSPRLYNEQFF. The CDR3 bases are TGTGCCAGCAGTCCACGACTATACAATGAGCAGTTCTTC.

V and J are TRBV7-6 and TRBJ1-5; a possible D gene is TRBD1 (5 bases). This CDR3 is 16 amino acids long. Germline loops: CDR1 SGHVS, CDR2 FNYEAQ. The ends were cut back, 5 bases at V and 2 bases at J, with 16 bases in the middle. As DNA, the CDR3 is TGTGCCAGCAGCCCGGGGACGTTGCCTGGCAATCAGCCCCAGCATTTT. Its protein product is CASSPGTLPGNQPQHF.

The J gene is TRBJ1-1, the V gene TRBV5-6; D perhaps matches TRBD1 (5 bases). The germline V gene encodes CDR1 SGHDT and CDR2 YYEEEE. The CDR3 length is 15 residues. Trimming removed 2 bases from V and 0 bases from J, with 11 bases in between. DNA of the CDR3: TGTGCCAGCAGCTTAACGGGGGACTTGAACACTGAAGCTTTCTTT. Translation gives CASSLTGDLNTEAFF.

The chain's CDR3 is CATSPGLAGYNEQFF. CDR3 coding DNA: TGTGCCACCAGCCCCGGACTAGCGGGTTACAATGAGCAGTTCTTC. The chain is built from TRBV15 and TRBJ2-1, with 11 bases matching TRBD2. V trimming: 5 bases; J trimming: 4 bases; junction bases outside the gene matches: 4. Germline CDR1 reads LNHNV; CDR2 reads YYDKDF (reference sequence). The CDR3 runs 15 residues.

The V call is TRBV18, the J call TRBJ2-1, with 7 bases matching TRBD2. Per the germline V gene, CDR1 is KGHSH and CDR2 is LQKENI. V lost 2 bases to trimming and J lost 5 bases; unmatched junction nucleotides: 6. The CDR3 loop spans 15 amino acids. The CDR3 spells CASSPSSGNDNEQFF. CDR3 nucleotide sequence: TGTGCCAGCTCACCATCGAGCGGGAATGACAATGAGCAGTTCTTC.

V gene TRBV7-2 combines with J gene TRBJ1-3; D is unresolved. Germline CDR1 reads SGHTA; CDR2 reads FQGNSA. This CDR3 is 13 amino acids long. Trimming took 4 bases from V and 2 from J, leaving 6 bases between them. The CDR3: CASSSLTGNTIYF. CDR3 nucleotides: TGTGCCAGCAGCTCCCTAACTGGAAACACCATATATTTT.

This clone was recorded only once. This chain uses TRBV6-1 with TRBJ1-2; possible D gene TRBD1, 6 bases. V shed 7 bases and J shed 3 bases, with 18 bases lying between them. This CDR3 comprises 15 residues. The germline CDR1 and CDR2 sequences are MNHNS and SASEGT. The CDR3 loop is CASTRSGATDYGYTF. The CDR3 nucleotides are TGTGCCAGCACCCGATCGGGGGCTACAGACTATGGCTACACCTTC.

V gene TRBV6-5 combines with J gene TRBJ2-1; D perhaps matches TRBD2 (6 bases). The CDR3 consists of 15 residues. Germline V gives CDR1 MNHEY, CDR2 SVGAGI. V lost 6 bases and J 0 bases, leaving 12 bases between the germline ends. CDR3 in DNA: TGTGCCAGCAGCACTCTAGCGAGCTCCTACAATGAGCAGTTCTTC. As protein: CASSTLASSYNEQFF.

The chain has TRBV6-5 and TRBJ1-2; D ambiguous. CDR1 and CDR2 (germline): MNHEY, SVGAGI. Deletions cut 6 bases from V and 1 base from J, with 9 bases between. This CDR3 comprises 13 residues. The CDR3 region is CASRLDGNYGYTF. In DNA, the CDR3 is TGTGCCAGCAGGCTGGACGGTAACTATGGCTACACCTTC.